The sequence of this T cell receptor (beta chain) was determined in a study of the immune and genomic landscape of osteosarcoma. TCRdb's table, derived via immunoSEQ multiplex PCR, lists solely in-frame clones and lacks some. The sample has about 1,500 clones, 55% to 75% seen once. V lost 5 bases to trimming and J lost 4 bases, with 17 bases between them. Germline CDR1 and CDR2: SGHTA and FQGTGA. The CDR3 is made up of 15 amino acids. The rearrangement links TRBV7-3 to TRBJ1-2, with D possibly being TRBD1 (5 bases). Source material: metastatic tumor tissue from the lung. This receptor was obtained from a boy between 10 and 17 years old with osteosarcoma. CDR3 DNA: TGTGCCAGCAGCCCCGGTCGGGGGGAGGGCTATGGCTACACCTTC. As protein: CASSPGRGEGYGYTF.